The TCR beta chain under discussion was sequenced for a study of T cells in tuberculosis. As for the study in general: Blood was taken before or within 7 days of anti-tuberculosis therapy.

Germline lookup yields CDR1 MGHRA and CDR2 YSYEKL. Trimming took off 1 base at V and 1 base at J, with 11 bases between the two ends. The CDR3 spans 16 residues. Time point: new active TB diagnosis, blood taken before or within 7 days of starting treatment. The data were produced by immunoSEQ multiplex PCR, yet TCRdb's version contains in-frame clones alone and is incomplete. The sample records approximately 46,000 clones, about 95% being singletons. The source of this sequence is an adult with tuberculosis. The starting material was PBMCs, obtained at tuberculosis diagnosis. The genes are TRBV4-1 and TRBJ1-5; a weak D match, TRBD1 (5 bases). The CDR3 protein is CASSQVGEGSNQPQHF. CDR3 sequence (DNA): TGCGCCAGCAGCCAAGTGGGGGAGGGGAGCAATCAGCCCCAGCATTTT.